The rows below give T cell receptor beta chains drawn from one sample of a study of graft-versus-host responses after intestinal transplantation. Profiling relied on immunoSEQ multiplex PCR, and the TCRdb table lists in-frame clones only, not all of them. The sample includes roughly 1,200 clones, approximately 83% seen only once; the top ten take approximately 8%. The sequencing used PBMCs, collected 7 days after intestinal transplantation. Receptors were obtained from a human patient who received an intestinal transplant, so some T cells may come from the graft donor. CDR3s include the opening cysteine and the closing phenylalanine or tryptophan. A D gene is named only where the DNA matches it firmly. Clone sizes are given selectively: once, few, many, or a class where the clone is expanded.

NA	NA	TRBJ1-6	TRBV19	CASANSGRSPLHF	TGTGCCAGTGCTAACTCAGGGCGCTCACCCCTCCACTTT
NA	NA	TRBJ1-2	TRBV5-4	CASSTPTGNYGYTF	TGTGCCAGCAGTACCCCCACAGGGAACTATGGCTACACCTTC
NA	TRBD1	TRBJ1-2	TRBV30	CAWSFDTGDYGYTF	TGTGCCTGGAGTTTTGACACAGGGGACTATGGCTACACCTTC
NA	TRBD1	TRBJ1-2	TRBV29-1	CSVATGADHGYTF	TGCAGCGTAGCGACAGGGGCTGACCATGGCTACACCTTC
few	TRBD2	TRBJ2-5	TRBV15	CATSRGGTSGKETQYF	TGTGCCACCAGCAGAGGTGGGACTAGCGGGAAAGAGACCCAGTACTTC
NA	TRBD1	TRBJ1-2	TRBV9	CASSDHRQGARESTF	TGTGCCAGCAGCGACCATAGACAGGGGGCGCGTGAAAGCACCTTC
once	NA	TRBJ1-1	TRBV4-1	CASSQEDPGALTEAFF	TGCGCCAGCAGCCAAGAGGACCCCGGGGCACTCACTGAAGCTTTCTTT
NA	NA	TRBJ1-2	TRBV13	CASSPTGDYGYTF	TGTGCCAGCAGCCCGACAGGAGATTATGGCTACACCTTC
NA	NA	TRBJ2-7	TRBV11-2	CASSLVRDEQYF	TGTGCCAGCAGCTTAGTCAGGGACGAGCAGTACTTC
NA	TRBD2	TRBJ2-1	TRBV4-3	CASSQAPGTSGGVEQFF	TGCGCCAGCAGCCAGGCCCCCGGGACTAGCGGGGGGGTTGAGCAGTTCTTC
NA	NA	TRBJ2-1	TRBV6-5	CASSYIGTLTYNEQFF	TGTGCCAGCAGTTATATCGGGACGTTGACCTACAATGAGCAGTTCTTC
NA	NA	TRBJ2-1	TRBV4-2	CASSPLGTKSSYNEQFF	TGTGCCAGCAGCCCCCTCGGGACAAAAAGCTCCTACAATGAGCAGTTCTTC
NA	NA	TRBJ1-1	TRBV28	CASSPGVTEAFF	TGTGCCAGCAGTCCTGGTGTCACTGAAGCTTTCTTT
NA	NA	TRBJ2-3	TRBV7-3	CASSWDSTDTQYF	TGTGCCAGCAGCTGGGACAGCACAGATACGCAGTATTTT
NA	TRBD2	TRBJ2-4	TRBV9	CASSVEAGGSKNIQYF	TGTGCCAGCAGCGTAGAGGCGGGGGGAAGCAAAAACATTCAGTACTTC
once	TRBD2	TRBJ2-7	TRBV10-2	CASSESGTSGRAFSYEQYF	TGCGCCAGCAGTGAGTCGGGGACTAGCGGGAGGGCCTTCTCCTACGAGCAGTACTTC
once	TRBD1	TRBJ2-2	TRBV14	CASSPDRGRWNTGELFF	TGTGCCAGCAGCCCGGACAGGGGGCGTTGGAACACCGGGGAGCTGTTTTTT
once	TRBD2	TRBJ2-3	TRBV9	CASSVPGLAGDTQYF	TGTGCCAGCAGCGTACCGGGACTAGCGGGAGATACGCAGTATTTT
NA	NA	TRBJ1-2	TRBV6-5	CASSYSYVGGDHGYTF	TGTGCCAGCAGTTACTCGTACGTCGGAGGGGATCATGGCTACACCTTC
NA	TRBD1	TRBJ1-4	TRBV6-1	CASSKTGWDEKLFF	TGTGCCAGCAGTAAGACAGGGTGGGACGAAAAACTGTTTTTT
once	NA	TRBJ1-6	TRBV6-5	CASSYGGDNSPLHF	TGTGCCAGCAGTTACGGGGGGGATAATTCACCCCTCCACTTT
NA	TRBD2	TRBJ2-7	TRBV11-1	CASSSGTSGRNLVYEQYF	TGTGCCAGCAGCTCCGGGACTAGCGGGAGAAACCTTGTCTACGAGCAGTACTTC
NA	NA	TRBJ1-1	TRBV10-1	CASRQQLNTEAFF	TGCGCCAGCCGACAGCAATTGAACACTGAAGCTTTCTTT
NA	TRBD1	TRBJ2-3	TRBV19	CASSPGGQGPTDTQYF	TGTGCCAGTAGCCCAGGGGGACAGGGACCCACAGATACGCAGTATTTT
NA	NA	TRBJ1-2	TRBV5-4	CASSLLGFSTYGYTF	TGTGCCAGCAGCTTGCTGGGATTTTCCACCTATGGCTACACCTTC
few	TRBD2	TRBJ2-7	TRBV5-1	CASSTPTSGGSYEQYF	TGCGCCAGCAGCACCCCGACTAGCGGGGGTTCCTACGAGCAGTACTTC
NA	NA	TRBJ1-5	TRBV2	CASSEWGCNQPQHF	TGTGCCAGCAGTGAATGGGGGTGTAATCAGCCCCAGCATTTT
NA	TRBD2	TRBJ2-7	TRBV7-6	CASSPEVPSGGYEQYF	TGTGCCAGCAGTCCCGAGGTCCCTAGCGGGGGCTACGAGCAGTACTTC
NA	NA	TRBJ1-1	TRBV6-5	CASSYSQDLEAFF	TGTGCCAGCAGTTACAGCCAGGACCTTGAAGCTTTCTTT
NA	TRBD2	TRBJ2-7	TRBV9	CASSVGLGGGPEEQYF	TGTGCCAGCAGCGTAGGGCTTGGGGGAGGGCCGGAGGAGCAGTACTTC
NA	TRBD1	TRBJ1-2	TRBV10-3	CAISGTGDSILYGYTF	TGTGCCATCAGTGGGACAGGAGATTCTATCCTCTATGGCTACACCTTC
NA	TRBD1	TRBJ2-1	TRBV19	CASRRQGADFSGKLTRYNEQFF	TGTGCCAGTAGAAGACAGGGGGCAGATTTTAGCGGGAAGTTAACACGATACAATGAGCAGTTCTTC
NA	TRBD2	TRBJ2-3	TRBV4-2	CASSQEVASGRAGTDTQYF	TGTGCCAGCAGCCAAGAGGTGGCTAGCGGGAGGGCAGGCACAGATACGCAGTATTTT
NA	TRBD2	TRBJ2-7	TRBV2	CASKWGLVYEQYF	TGTGCCAGCAAATGGGGACTAGTCTACGAGCAGTACTTC
NA	NA	TRBJ1-1	TRBV5-6	CASSLAGQVNTEAFF	TGTGCCAGCAGCTTGGCCGGGCAGGTAAACACTGAAGCTTTCTTT
NA	NA	TRBJ2-7	TRBV5-6	CASSLVGVPYEQYF	TGTGCCAGCAGCTTGGTAGGGGTACCCTACGAGCAGTACTTC
NA	TRBD2	TRBJ2-7	TRBV6-5	CASSYGAGVSYEQYF	TGTGCCAGCAGTTACGGAGCGGGGGTCTCCTACGAGCAGTACTTC
NA	NA	TRBJ1-5	TRBV2	CASRDVYQPQHF	TGTGCCAGCAGAGACGTCTATCAGCCCCAGCATTTT
NA	NA	TRBJ1-2	TRBV4-1	CASSPTGNYGYTF	TGCGCCAGCAGCCCTACAGGTAACTATGGCTACACCTTC
once	TRBD1	TRBJ1-6	TRBV6-5	CASSNQGGNSPLHF	TGTGCCAGCAGCAACCAGGGGGGGAATTCACCCCTCCACTTT
NA	NA	TRBJ2-7	TRBV9	CASSVGAGTPYEQYF	TGTGCCAGCAGCGTAGGGGCAGGGACCCCCTACGAGCAGTACTTC
NA	NA	TRBJ2-2	TRBV15	CATGGARTGELFF	TGTGCCACCGGGGGGGCCAGAACCGGGGAGCTGTTTTTT
once	NA	TRBJ2-1	TRBV14	CASSQIGVKNEQFF	TGTGCCAGCAGCCAAATTGGGGTCAAGAATGAGCAGTTCTTC
NA	NA	TRBJ2-7	TRBV6-6	CASSALVEAYEQYF	TGTGCCAGCAGTGCCCTGGTAGAGGCCTACGAGCAGTACTTC
NA	NA	TRBJ2-7	TRBV30	CAWSVGTSYEQYF	TGTGCCTGGAGTGTAGGGACCTCCTACGAGCAGTACTTC
NA	NA	TRBJ2-3	TRBV21-1	CASSRGGGDTQYF	TGTGCCAGCAGCAGGGGCGGGGGGGATACGCAGTATTTT
NA	NA	TRBJ2-2	TRBV5-4	CASSEGGFNTGELFF	TGTGCCAGCAGCGAGGGAGGCTTTAACACCGGGGAGCTGTTTTTT
NA	NA	TRBJ2-7	TRBV5-5	CASSLGGYEQYF	TGTGCCAGCAGCTTGGGGGGATACGAGCAGTACTTC
NA	NA	TRBJ2-3	TRBV5-1	CASSGYTDTQYF	TGCGCCAGCAGCGGATACACAGATACGCAGTATTTT
NA	TRBD2	TRBJ2-3	TRBV27	CASSTPSGLGTDTQYF	TGTGCCAGCAGTACGCCTAGCGGCCTAGGCACAGATACGCAGTATTTT